The source of this T cell receptor (beta chain) is a study of blood T cell repertoires in COVID-19. Study-level background: In each case, the material was cDNA or gDNA derived from T cells, B-cell-depleted T cells, or PBMCs.

The data were produced by immunoSEQ multiplex PCR, yet TCRdb's version contains in-frame clones alone and is incomplete. The data show roughly 270,000 clones, roughly 86% seen once. On this clone itself: Relative to the germline gene, one junction end is altered; a read error may explain this.

Germline CDR1 reads MNHEY; CDR2 reads SVGAGI. The CDR3 has 14 amino acids. V usage is TRBV6-5 and J usage is TRBJ1-6; no clear D. Sequenced input: peripheral blood. The TCR sequence derives from a man between 18 and 35 years old with active or convalescent COVID-19. As DNA, the CDR3 is TGTGCCAGCAGCTACTCACGGGGTAATTCACCCCTCCACTTT. It translates to CASSYSRGNSPLHF.